These T cell receptor beta chains were read from a single sample in a study of early T cells in non-severe SARS-CoV-2 infection. TCRdb re-derived calls from the 5' RACE reads in MiXCR, one entry per CDR3 protein. The sample lists 20,000 to 25,000 distinct CDR3 sequences; more than 4% were seen once. Sequenced: whole blood. All receptors derive from an adult who was a healthcare worker with PCR-confirmed SARS-CoV-2 infection or an uninfected control (not recorded which). The CDR3 runs from the conserved cysteine through the conserved F or W. The D gene is left open where the match is weak. The listing skips clone size in some rows; elsewhere it reads once, few, many or a size class.

size	V	D	J	length	CDR3	DNA
many	TRBV5-6	.	TRBJ2-3	14	CASSAEIGADTQYF	TGTGCCAGCAGCGCGGAGATCGGGGCAGATACGCAGTATTTT
medium-sized	TRBV6-1	.	TRBJ2-1	11	CASQQYNEQFF	TGTGCCAGCCAACAGTACAATGAGCAGTTCTTC
many	TRBV11-2	.	TRBJ1-3	14	CASSPGGRGNTIYF	TGTGCCAGCAGCCCTGGGGGGAGAGGAAACACCATATATTTT
many	TRBV11-2	.	TRBJ2-3	16	CASSLVLRASTDTQYF	TGTGCCAGCAGCTTAGTATTACGGGCGAGCACAGATACGCAGTATTTT
.	TRBV6-6	TRBD1	TRBJ2-7	12	CASSPDRNEQYF	TGTGCCAGCAGTCCGGACAGGAACGAGCAGTACTTC
few	TRBV18	TRBD1	TRBJ2-7	16	CASSPPPRQGRNEQYF	TGTGCCAGCTCACCGCCTCCGAGACAGGGGAGGAACGAGCAGTACTTC
many	TRBV2	.	TRBJ2-6	15	CASSGFSSGANVLTF	TGTGCCAGCAGTGGATTTAGCTCTGGGGCCAACGTCCTGACTTTC
many	TRBV7-9	.	TRBJ2-5	12	CASSGGAETQYF	TGTGCCAGCAGCGGGGGGGCGGAGACCCAGTACTTC
many	TRBV7-6	TRBD2	TRBJ2-1	18	CASSHPRAGGNSYNEQFF	TGTGCCAGCAGCCACCCTCGAGCGGGGGGAAACTCCTACAATGAGCAGTTCTTC
few	TRBV21-1	.	TRBJ1-4	13	CASSSRQREKLFF	TGTGCCAGCAGCAGTAGACAGCGTGAAAAACTGTTTTTT
few	TRBV7-6	TRBD2	TRBJ2-1	15	CASSLGLAGYNEQFF	TGTGCCAGCAGCTTGGGACTAGCGGGCTACAATGAGCAGTTCTTC
many	TRBV18	.	TRBJ1-6	16	CASSPPSRGYNSPLHF	TGTGCCAGCTCACCACCGTCTCGGGGGTATAATTCACCCCTCCACTTT
many	TRBV7-9	.	TRBJ1-1	17	CASSLEEWGGPRTEAFF	TGTGCCAGCAGCTTAGAGGAGTGGGGAGGACCGAGGACTGAAGCTTTCTTT
many	TRBV25-1	.	TRBJ2-2	13	CASSEIGTGELFF	TGTGCCAGCAGTGAAATCGGCACCGGGGAGCTGTTTTTT
few	TRBV12-3/TRBV12-4	TRBD2	TRBJ2-1	15	CASSFGGGHANEQFF	TGTGCCAGCAGTTTCGGCGGGGGGCACGCCAATGAGCAGTTCTTC
many	TRBV29-1	.	TRBJ1-4	13	CSAQRGLYEKLFF	TGCAGCGCCCAGAGGGGTCTTTATGAAAAACTGTTTTTT
medium-sized	TRBV7-7	TRBD2	TRBJ2-7	20	CASSSGPSGRLAGALYEQYF	TGTGCTAGCAGCTCAGGTCCCTCAGGCCGACTAGCGGGGGCCCTCTACGAGCAGTACTTC
.	TRBV7-8	.	TRBJ2-3	14	CASSLAPGTDTQYF	TGTGCCAGCAGCTTAGCCCCGGGCACAGATACGCAGTATTTT
many	TRBV20-1	TRBD2	TRBJ2-7	13	CSAGAGGRNEQYF	TGCAGTGCCGGCGCGGGGGGAAGGAACGAGCAGTACTTC
.	TRBV4-3	.	TRBJ2-2	14	CASSQGQNTGELFF	TGCGCCAGCAGCCAAGGCCAGAACACCGGGGAGCTGTTTTTT
many	TRBV10-3	TRBD1	TRBJ2-3	14	CAIRETGKTDTQYF	TGTGCCATCAGGGAGACAGGGAAAACAGATACGCAGTATTTT
many	TRBV20-1	.	TRBJ2-7	12	CSASSRGDEQYF	TGCAGTGCTAGCTCCAGGGGCGACGAGCAGTACTTC
many	TRBV7-3	.	TRBJ1-2	15	CASSSSQGTPSGYTF	TGTGCCAGCAGCTCCTCGCAGGGAACCCCCTCTGGCTACACCTTC
.	TRBV9	TRBD2	TRBJ2-1	18	CASSVGLAGGLIRDEQFF	TGTGCCAGCAGCGTCGGACTAGCGGGGGGCCTTATTCGAGATGAGCAGTTCTTC
many	TRBV19	TRBD1	TRBJ1-2	16	CASSIRVGQGNYGYTF	TGTGCCAGTAGTATTCGGGTGGGACAGGGAAACTATGGCTACACCTTC
few	TRBV19	.	TRBJ1-2	16	CASSILGGTANYGYTF	TGTGCCAGTAGTATCCTCGGCGGAACAGCTAACTATGGCTACACCTTC
many	TRBV11-2	TRBD2	TRBJ2-1	15	CASSSGTSLVGEQFF	TGTGCCAGCAGCTCCGGGACTAGCTTGGTCGGTGAGCAGTTCTTC
few	TRBV10-3	.	TRBJ1-1	15	CAIPPLRGPRGEAFF	TGTGCCATCCCTCCCCTGCGAGGGCCGCGTGGTGAAGCTTTCTTT
many	TRBV10-3	.	TRBJ1-1	14	CAIGQGGMNTEAFF	TGTGCCATCGGCCAGGGTGGGATGAACACTGAAGCTTTCTTT
many	TRBV19	.	TRBJ2-5	14	CASRDTSRQETQYF	TGTGCCAGTAGGGACACTTCACGTCAAGAGACCCAGTACTTC
many	TRBV19	.	TRBJ1-5	15	CASSIVDYGNQPQHF	TGTGCCAGTAGTATAGTGGATTATGGCAATCAGCCCCAGCATTTT
.	TRBV12-3/TRBV12-4	.	TRBJ2-5	13	CASSLTRRETQYF	TGTGCCAGCAGTTTAACGAGGCGGGAGACCCAGTACTTC
many	TRBV28	.	TRBJ1-1	13	CASSLPWGTGAFF	TGTGCCAGCAGTCTACCCTGGGGGACGGGAGCTTTCTTT
few	TRBV5-1	.	TRBJ2-5	13	CASSPLGAETQYF	TGCGCCAGCAGCCCGCTGGGGGCAGAGACCCAGTACTTC
many	TRBV15	.	TRBJ1-4	16	CATSRLSGEGSEKLFF	TGTGCCACCAGCAGGCTCAGCGGGGAAGGCAGCGAAAAACTGTTTTTT
medium-sized	TRBV5-4	.	TRBJ2-3	14	CASSLVARGDTQYF	TGTGCCAGCAGCTTGGTTGCCCGCGGAGATACGCAGTATTTT
medium-sized	TRBV11-1	.	TRBJ1-2	18	CASSRTPRGLGLNYGYTF	TGTGCCAGCAGCCGAACTCCCCGAGGGCTCGGACTAAACTATGGCTACACCTTC
many	TRBV4-3	.	TRBJ1-1	15	CASSQAAAGGTEAFF	TGCGCCAGCAGCCAAGCCGCCGCTGGGGGAACTGAAGCTTTCTTT
.	TRBV7-2	TRBD1	TRBJ1-2	14	CASSPGQGASGYTF	TGTGCCAGCAGCCCCGGACAGGGGGCAAGTGGCTACACCTTC
few	TRBV6-6	.	TRBJ2-3	16	CASKSAGSTSTDTQYF	TGTGCCAGCAAGTCTGCGGGGTCAACTAGCACAGATACGCAGTATTTT
few	TRBV12-3/TRBV12-4	.	TRBJ2-6	14	CASSPTPGANVLTF	TGTGCCAGCAGCCCGACACCTGGGGCCAACGTCCTGACTTTC
many	TRBV11-1	.	TRBJ2-7	15	CASSLGGLPSYEQYF	TGTGCCAGCAGCTTAGGCGGGCTACCATCCTACGAGCAGTACTTC
many	TRBV6-2/TRBV6-3	.	TRBJ2-7	12	CASSYSSYEQYF	TGTGCCAGCAGTTATTCCAGCTACGAGCAGTACTTC
few	TRBV6-1	.	TRBJ1-5	15	CASSYVTLPNQPQHF	TGTGCCAGCAGTTACGTCACGCTTCCCAATCAGCCCCAGCATTTT
many	TRBV12-3/TRBV12-4	.	TRBJ1-5	15	CASSLDRHSNQPQHF	TGTGCCAGCAGTTTGGACAGACATAGCAATCAGCCCCAGCATTTT
.	TRBV20-1	.	TRBJ1-2	13	CSAWGRGLEGYTF	TGCAGTGCCTGGGGCAGGGGATTAGAGGGCTACACCTTC
.	TRBV2	.	TRBJ1-1	14	CASRGGLTNTEAFF	TGTGCCAGCAGGGGGGGACTGACGAACACTGAAGCTTTCTTT
medium-sized	TRBV5-4	TRBD1	TRBJ2-3	15	CASNQQGAQEDTQYF	TGTGCCAGCAACCAACAGGGGGCGCAGGAAGATACGCAGTATTTT
many	TRBV10-3	TRBD2	TRBJ2-5	15	CAIRPSGGQQETQYF	TGTGCCATCAGACCTAGCGGGGGGCAACAAGAGACCCAGTACTTC
many	TRBV11-1	.	TRBJ2-7	11	CASSHTNEQYF	TGTGCCAGCAGCCATACAAACGAGCAGTACTTC
few	TRBV11-2	TRBD1	TRBJ2-7	19	CASSPTAPGTGIGSYEQYF	TGTGCCAGCAGCCCCACCGCCCCCGGGACAGGAATTGGGTCCTACGAGCAGTACTTC
many	TRBV29-1	.	TRBJ1-1	13	CSVARQSDTEAFF	TGCAGCGTTGCTCGACAGTCGGACACTGAAGCTTTCTTT
many	TRBV11-2	.	TRBJ1-1	13	CASRTQGYTEAFF	TGTGCCAGCAGGACCCAGGGATACACTGAAGCTTTCTTT
many	TRBV5-1	.	TRBJ2-7	14	CASSLGSAPYEQYF	TGCGCCAGCAGCTTGGGTTCTGCCCCCTACGAGCAGTACTTC
many	TRBV28	.	TRBJ2-7	8	CASSSGFF	TGTGCCAGCAGTTCTGGATTCTTC